Listed below are T cell receptor beta chains from one sample, sequenced in a study of blood T cells in healthy people across ages. TCRdb ran MiXCR on the 5' RACE reads and lists one entry per CDR3 protein. The sample consists of 1.5 million to 2 million distinct CDR3 sequences, just under 50% of them appearing once. The specimen sequenced was blood. The receptors come from a woman aged 40-49 years in good health. The CDR3 runs from the conserved cysteine through the conserved F or W. D genes are given only for firm matches. Expanded clones are given a class, and other clones once, few, many or no size at all.

CASSEGAHGSYEQYF,TGTGCCAGCAGTGAAGGGGCTCACGGTTCGTACGAGCAGTACTTC,-,TRBJ2-7,-,15,TRBV25-1
CASSLAVTGSNNQPQHF,TGTGCCAGCAGTTTAGCTGTCACAGGGAGTAACAATCAGCCCCAGCATTTT,-,TRBJ1-5,-,17,TRBV12-3/TRBV12-4
CASSRTRNEQFF,TGTGCCAGCAGCAGGACAAGAAATGAGCAGTTCTTC,-,TRBJ2-1,-,12,TRBV6-5
CATSTPPGTGNYNEQFF,TGTGCCACCAGTACTCCTCCCGGGACAGGTAATTACAATGAGCAGTTCTTC,TRBD1,TRBJ2-1,few,17,TRBV24-1
CASSLAWGAGGRTNEQFF,TGTGCCAGCAGCTTAGCTTGGGGAGCGGGGGGGCGAACCAATGAGCAGTTCTTC,TRBD2,TRBJ2-1,-,18,TRBV7-8
CASGTGGGQPQHF,TGTGCCAGCGGGACAGGGGGCGGACAGCCCCAGCATTTT,TRBD1,TRBJ1-5,-,13,TRBV18
CASSPRMLAGGSNEQFF,TGTGCCAGCAGCCCCCGGATGCTAGCGGGAGGTTCCAATGAGCAGTTCTTC,TRBD2,TRBJ2-1,-,17,TRBV7-2
CASSYRGVQMNTEAFF,TGTGCCAGCAGTTACAGGGGGGTCCAGATGAACACTGAAGCTTTCTTT,-,TRBJ1-1,-,16,TRBV6-5
CASSDENTGELFF,TGTGCCAGCAGCGACGAGAACACCGGGGAGCTGTTTTTT,-,TRBJ2-2,-,13,TRBV9
CASSGTPTYGYTF,TGTGCCAGCAGTGGAACGCCAACCTATGGCTACACCTTC,-,TRBJ1-2,-,13,TRBV6-1
CASSSPLSGAYNEQFF,TGTGCCAGCAGTTCTCCCCTCAGCGGCGCTTACAATGAGCAGTTCTTC,-,TRBJ2-1,-,16,TRBV28
CASSLDGPLTGELFF,TGTGCCAGCAGCTTAGATGGACCCTTGACCGGGGAGCTGTTTTTT,-,TRBJ2-2,-,15,TRBV11-3
CATSDSAPQTGVGEQYF,TGTGCCACCAGTGATTCGGCCCCCCAAACAGGGGTAGGGGAGCAGTACTTC,TRBD1,TRBJ2-5,-,17,TRBV24-1
CSVSGQGVGNEQYF,TGCAGCGTTTCGGGACAGGGTGTAGGCAATGAGCAGTACTTC,TRBD1,TRBJ2-5,-,14,TRBV29-1
CASSPMTPATIDTQYF,TGCGCCAGCAGCCCCATGACCCCAGCGACCATAGATACGCAGTATTTT,-,TRBJ2-3,once,16,TRBV4-3
CASSDRGSTEAFF,TGTGCCAGCAGTGACAGGGGGTCTACTGAAGCTTTCTTT,TRBD1,TRBJ1-1,-,13,TRBV6-5
CACSEGGRAQYF,TGTGCCTGCAGTGAAGGGGGCCGGGCGCAGTACTTC,TRBD1,TRBJ2-7,-,12,TRBV25-1
CSAAVPGELFF,TGCAGTGCTGCCGTTCCCGGGGAGCTGTTTTTT,-,TRBJ2-2,-,11,TRBV20-1
CASSRQEGETQYF,TGTGCCAGCAGCCGGCAGGAGGGAGAGACCCAGTACTTC,-,TRBJ2-5,-,13,TRBV4-2
CASSDNTYRNKETQYF,TGTGCCAGCAGCGACAATACATACAGGAACAAGGAGACCCAGTACTTC,-,TRBJ2-5,few,16,TRBV7-9
CATSKDISYEQYF,TGTGCCACCAGCAAGGACATCTCCTACGAGCAGTACTTC,-,TRBJ2-7,-,13,TRBV15
CASSQGGRVITDTQYF,TGCGCCAGCAGCCAAGGCGGCAGGGTAATCACAGATACGCAGTATTTT,-,TRBJ2-3,-,16,TRBV4-3
CASSQDGRFSGANVLTF,TGCGCCAGCAGCCAAGATGGACGGTTCTCTGGGGCCAACGTCCTGACTTTC,-,TRBJ2-6,few,17,TRBV4-3
CASRVRGSTDTQYF,TGTGCCAGCAGAGTTCGGGGGAGCACAGATACGCAGTATTTT,-,TRBJ2-3,-,14,TRBV6-1
CSATTSGKYYNEQFF,TGCAGTGCCACGACTAGCGGGAAATATTACAATGAGCAGTTCTTC,TRBD2,TRBJ2-1,few,15,TRBV20-1
CASSEIGRGSEQFF,TGTGCCAGCAGTGAAATCGGCAGGGGGTCTGAGCAGTTCTTC,TRBD1,TRBJ2-1,-,14,TRBV2
CASSEGTRGQPQHF,TGCGCCAGCAGTGAGGGGACAAGGGGCCAGCCCCAGCATTTT,-,TRBJ1-5,once,14,TRBV10-2
CATSRVRGLADTQYF,TGTGCCACCAGCAGAGTACGGGGACTCGCAGATACGCAGTATTTT,-,TRBJ2-3,-,15,TRBV15
CASSLSRTGARGEKLFF,TGCGCCAGCAGCCTGTCCCGAACAGGGGCTAGAGGTGAAAAACTGTTTTTT,TRBD1,TRBJ1-4,-,17,TRBV4-3
CASSLALAGAWETQYF,TGTGCCAGCAGCTTAGCGCTAGCGGGGGCGTGGGAGACCCAGTACTTC,TRBD2,TRBJ2-5,-,16,TRBV7-2
CASSPLRGLAKNIQYF,TGTGCCAGCAGTCCCTTACGGGGGCTAGCCAAAAACATTCAGTACTTC,-,TRBJ2-4,-,16,TRBV12-3/TRBV12-4
CASSQEWQGDGYTF,TGCGCCAGCAGCCAAGAATGGCAGGGGGATGGCTACACCTTC,TRBD1,TRBJ1-2,once,14,TRBV4-3
CASSLAPSGGASDAQYF,TGCGCCAGCAGCTTGGCGCCTAGCGGGGGGGCCTCAGATGCGCAGTATTTT,TRBD2,TRBJ2-3,-,17,TRBV5-1
CASSSEGQSSYNEQFF,TGTGCCAGCAGCTCCGAGGGACAGTCCTCCTACAATGAGCAGTTCTTC,TRBD1,TRBJ2-1,few,16,TRBV7-2
CASSLVGRRAVNIQYF,TGTGCCAGCAGCTTAGTGGGGCGCAGGGCAGTGAACATTCAGTACTTC,-,TRBJ2-4,-,16,TRBV7-2
CASSYGVSGSEAFF,TGTGCTAGCAGTTACGGCGTTTCGGGTTCTGAAGCTTTCTTT,-,TRBJ1-1,-,14,TRBV6-2/TRBV6-3
CASRKGEGSQPQHF,TGTGCTTCTCGGAAGGGGGAAGGAAGTCAGCCCCAGCATTTT,-,TRBJ1-5,-,14,TRBV6-2/TRBV6-3
CASSTKQGMIEKLFF,TGTGCCAGCAGTACGAAACAGGGTATGATTGAAAAACTGTTTTTT,-,TRBJ1-4,-,15,TRBV28
CASSPPLGGRDEQYF,TGTGCCAGCAGCCCCCCCCTAGGGGGCAGGGACGAGCAGTACTTC,TRBD1,TRBJ2-7,-,15,TRBV11-1
CATSRGVSNEQFF,TGTGCCACCAGCAGAGGGGTCAGCAATGAGCAGTTCTTC,-,TRBJ2-1,few,13,TRBV15
CASSQDRERAGVTDTQYF,TGTGCCAGCAGCCAAGATCGAGAGAGAGCGGGGGTCACAGATACGCAGTATTTT,TRBD2,TRBJ2-3,-,18,TRBV3-1
CASNLRVSGSYNEQFF,TGTGCCAGCAACCTACGAGTGAGCGGCTCCTACAATGAGCAGTTCTTC,-,TRBJ2-1,-,16,TRBV5-6
CASSQGAVSSYEQYF,TGCGCCAGCAGCCAAGGGGCCGTTTCCTCCTACGAGCAGTACTTC,-,TRBJ2-7,-,15,TRBV4-3
CASSQVVGDGAFF,TGTGCCAGCAGCCAAGTCGTGGGGGACGGAGCTTTCTTT,-,TRBJ1-1,-,13,TRBV7-2
CASSYPGSGDPQETQYF,TGTGCCAGCAGCTACCCCGGGTCGGGGGACCCACAAGAGACCCAGTACTTC,-,TRBJ2-5,-,17,TRBV7-2
CASSEEGGHEQFF,TGTGCCAGCAGTGAGGAGGGGGGGCATGAGCAGTTCTTC,-,TRBJ2-1,-,13,TRBV2
CASSQPGLAGGLSPQETQYF,TGCGCCAGCAGCCAACCCGGACTAGCGGGGGGGCTTTCCCCCCAAGAGACCCAGTACTTC,TRBD2,TRBJ2-5,-,20,TRBV5-1
CSVDQVSGGSNEQFF,TGCAGCGTTGATCAGGTCAGCGGGGGGAGTAATGAGCAGTTCTTC,TRBD2,TRBJ2-1,few,15,TRBV29-1